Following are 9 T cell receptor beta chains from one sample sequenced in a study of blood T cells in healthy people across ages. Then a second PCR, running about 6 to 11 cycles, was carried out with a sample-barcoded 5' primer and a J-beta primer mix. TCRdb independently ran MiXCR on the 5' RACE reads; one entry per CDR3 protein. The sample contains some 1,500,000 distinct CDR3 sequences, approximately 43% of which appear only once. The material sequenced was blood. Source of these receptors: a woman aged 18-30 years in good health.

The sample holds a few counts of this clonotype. The CDR3 spells CASRTDSSNYGYTF. For the CDR3, the DNA is TGTGCCAGCAGGACGGACAGTTCCAACTATGGCTACACCTTC. This chain uses TRBV2 with TRBJ1-2, with D possibly matching TRBD1 (6 bases). The length of the CDR3 is 14 residues. V lost 6 bases and J lost 2, with 13 bases in between. Germline CDR1 is SNHLY and CDR2 is FYNNEI.

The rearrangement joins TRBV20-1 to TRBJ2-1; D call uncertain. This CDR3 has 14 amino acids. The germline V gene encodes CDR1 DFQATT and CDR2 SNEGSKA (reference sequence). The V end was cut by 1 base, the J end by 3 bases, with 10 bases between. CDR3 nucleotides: TGCAGTGCTAGAGTCCCAGAACTCTACAATGAGCAGTTCTTC. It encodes CSARVPELYNEQFF.

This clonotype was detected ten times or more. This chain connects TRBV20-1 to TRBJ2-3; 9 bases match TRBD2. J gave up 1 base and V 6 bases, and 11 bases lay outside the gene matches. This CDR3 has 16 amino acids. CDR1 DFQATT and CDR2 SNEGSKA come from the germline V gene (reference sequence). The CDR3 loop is CSALSREGDRTDTQYF. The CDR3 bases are TGCAGTGCCCTCTCGCGGGAGGGAGATCGCACAGATACGCAGTATTTT.

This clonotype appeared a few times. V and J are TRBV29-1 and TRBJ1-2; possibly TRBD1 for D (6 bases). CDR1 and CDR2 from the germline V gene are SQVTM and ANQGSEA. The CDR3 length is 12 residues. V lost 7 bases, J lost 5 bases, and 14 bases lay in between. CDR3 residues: CSDTRGEYGYTF. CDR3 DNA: TGCAGCGATACGAGGGGGGAATATGGCTACACCTTC. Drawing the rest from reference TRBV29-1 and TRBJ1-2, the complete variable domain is SAVISQKPSRDICQRGTSLTIQCQVDSQVTMMFWYRQQPGQSLTLIATANQGSEATYESGFVIDKFPISRPNLTFSTLTVSNMSPEDSSIYLCSDTRGEYGYTFGSGTRLTVV.

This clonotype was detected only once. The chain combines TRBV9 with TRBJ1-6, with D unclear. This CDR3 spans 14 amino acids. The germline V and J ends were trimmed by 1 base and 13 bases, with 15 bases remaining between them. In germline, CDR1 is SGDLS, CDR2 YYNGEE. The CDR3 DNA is TGTGCCAGCAGCGTACAGGACGGAGAAAGGCCCCTCCACTTT. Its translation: CASSVQDGERPLHF. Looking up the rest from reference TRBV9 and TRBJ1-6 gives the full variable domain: DSGVTQTPKHLITATGQRVTLRCSPRSGDLSVYWYQQSLDQGLQFLIQYYNGEERAKGNILERFSAQQFPDLHSELNLSSLELGDSALYFCASSVQDGERPLHFGNGTRLTVT.

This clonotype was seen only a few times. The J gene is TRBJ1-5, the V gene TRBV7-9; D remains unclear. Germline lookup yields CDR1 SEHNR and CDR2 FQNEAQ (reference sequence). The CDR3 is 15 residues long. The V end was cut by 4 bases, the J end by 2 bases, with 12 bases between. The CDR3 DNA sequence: TGTGCCAGCAGCTCCAGTTCGAAGGGCAATCAGCCCCAGCATTTT. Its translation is CASSSSSKGNQPQHF.

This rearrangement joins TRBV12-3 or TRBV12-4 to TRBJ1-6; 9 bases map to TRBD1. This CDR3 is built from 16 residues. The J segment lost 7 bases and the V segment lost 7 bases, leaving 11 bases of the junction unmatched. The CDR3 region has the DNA TGTGCCAGCATCCTAAGGGGGACAGGGCGGAATTCACCCCTCCACTTT. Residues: CASILRGTGRNSPLHF.

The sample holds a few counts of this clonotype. The CDR3 sequence: CASSQDSVVTGYHPSTDTQYF. DNA of the CDR3: TGCGCCAGCAGCCAAGATTCGGTGGTCACAGGGTACCACCCGAGCACAGATACGCAGTATTTT. The rearrangement joins TRBV4-1 to TRBJ2-3, with D tentatively TRBD1 (6 bases). With 0 bases removed from V and 0 bases from J, the gap between germline ends came to 25 bases. This CDR3 has 21 amino acids. Looked up from germline, CDR1 is MGHRA and CDR2 is YSYEKL.

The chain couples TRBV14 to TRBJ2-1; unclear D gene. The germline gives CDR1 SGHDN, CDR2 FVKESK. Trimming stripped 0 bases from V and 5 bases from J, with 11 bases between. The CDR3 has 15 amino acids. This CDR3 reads CASSQEPVWHNEQFF. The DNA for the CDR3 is TGTGCCAGCAGCCAAGAGCCGGTTTGGCACAATGAGCAGTTCTTC.